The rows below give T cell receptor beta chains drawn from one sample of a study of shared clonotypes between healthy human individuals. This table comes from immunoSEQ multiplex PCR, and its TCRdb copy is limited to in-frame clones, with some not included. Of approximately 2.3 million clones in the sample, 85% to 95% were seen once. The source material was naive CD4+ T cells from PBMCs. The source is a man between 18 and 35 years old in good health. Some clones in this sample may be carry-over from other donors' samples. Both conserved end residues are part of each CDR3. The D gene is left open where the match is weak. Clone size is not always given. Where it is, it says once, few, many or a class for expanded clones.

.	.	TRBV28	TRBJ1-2	TGTGCCGCGAGGGGCAGGGGTTTTTCTTCCACCTTC	CAARGRGFSSTF
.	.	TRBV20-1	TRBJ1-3	TGCAGTGCTAGGACAGGAAACACCATATATTTT	CSARTGNTIYF
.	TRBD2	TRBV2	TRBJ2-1	TGTGCCAGCAGTATAAGGACTAGCGGAGCGTACAATGAGCAGTTCTTC	CASSIRTSGAYNEQFF
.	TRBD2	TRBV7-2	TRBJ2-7	TGTGCCAGCAGCTCCGAGCGGGGGAGCTCCTACGAGCAGTACTTC	CASSSERGSSYEQYF
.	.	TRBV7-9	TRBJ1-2	TGTGCCAGCAGCTTATTAGGCAGCTCCAACAGAGGCTATGGCTACACCTTC	CASSLLGSSNRGYGYTF
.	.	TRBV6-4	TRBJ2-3	TGTGCCAGCAGTGACGGGTACGGCCGAACAGATACGCAGTATTTT	CASSDGYGRTDTQYF
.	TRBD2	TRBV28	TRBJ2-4	TGTGCCAGCAGTTTACCCAAAAAAAGGACTAGCGGGAGAGGGAACATTCAGTACTTC	CASSLPKKRTSGRGNIQYF
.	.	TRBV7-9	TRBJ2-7	TGTGCCAGCAGCTTAGACGGTCAGGGCTATACCTACGAGCAGTACTTC	CASSLDGQGYTYEQYF
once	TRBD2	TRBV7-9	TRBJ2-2	TGTGCCAGCAGCTTAGTTTCCGCTAGCGGGAGTGATGACACCGGGGAGCTGTTTTTT	CASSLVSASGSDDTGELFF
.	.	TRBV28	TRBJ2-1	TGTGCCAGCACCCTACTCGAGTCGGACAATGAGCAGTTCTTC	CASTLLESDNEQFF
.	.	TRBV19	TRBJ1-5	TGTGCCAGTAGTATTCTACAGCAGCCCCAGCATTTT	CASSILQQPQHF
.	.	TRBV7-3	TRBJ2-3	TGTGCCAGCAGTCCGGGGATCTCTACAGATACGCAGTATTTT	CASSPGISTDTQYF
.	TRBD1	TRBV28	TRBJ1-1	TGTGCCAGCAGGACCGACAGGGGGAACACTGAAGCTTTCTTT	CASRTDRGNTEAFF
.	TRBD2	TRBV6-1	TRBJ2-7	TGTGCCAGCAGTGAAGTCCGAGCTAGCGGAGACTACGAGCAGTACTTC	CASSEVRASGDYEQYF
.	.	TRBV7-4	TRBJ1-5	TGTGCCAGCAGCTTTTTAGATTTGGTATGTGATCAGCCCCAGCATTTT	CASSFLDLVCDQPQHF
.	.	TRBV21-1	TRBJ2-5	TGTGCCAGCAGCAAAGGGGGGTTAGACAGGGGATGGAAGACCCAGTACTTC	CASSKGGLDRGWKTQYF
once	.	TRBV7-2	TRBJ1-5	TGTGCCAGCAGCTTCTCGGAGGATCAGCCCCAGCATTTT	CASSFSEDQPQHF
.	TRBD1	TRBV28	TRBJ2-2	TGTGCCAGCAGTTCCGGGACAGCGAACACCGGGGAGCTGTTTTTT	CASSSGTANTGELFF
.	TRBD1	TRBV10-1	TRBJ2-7	TGCGCCAGCAGTCGGACAGGAGGCTCCTACGAGCAGTACTTC	CASSRTGGSYEQYF
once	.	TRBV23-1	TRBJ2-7	TGCGCCAGCAGTGTGCGGGATCCCCCCTGCGAGCAGTACTTC	CASSVRDPPCEQYF
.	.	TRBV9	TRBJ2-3	TGTGCCAGCAGCGTAGGCGGGACCACAGATACGCAGTATTTT	CASSVGGTTDTQYF
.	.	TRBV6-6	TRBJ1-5	TGTGCCAGCAGTAGGGAGGGGCAGCCCCAGCATTTT	CASSREGQPQHF
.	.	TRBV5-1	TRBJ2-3	TGCGCCAGCAGCTTGGACTCGACAGATACGCAGTATTTT	CASSLDSTDTQYF
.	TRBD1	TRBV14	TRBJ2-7	TGTGCCAGCAGCCACACCGGGACAGGGGCCTACGAGCAGTACTTC	CASSHTGTGAYEQYF
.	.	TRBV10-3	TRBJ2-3	TGTGCCATCAGTGAGTCTGGCGTCACAGATACGCAGTATTTT	CAISESGVTDTQYF
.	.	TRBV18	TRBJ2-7	TGTGCCAGCTCACCCACATTGGGGGAGCAATCACGTTACGAGCAGTACTTC	CASSPTLGEQSRYEQYF
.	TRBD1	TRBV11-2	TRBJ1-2	TGTGCCAGCAGCTTCCCGGACAGGGTGAAGTATGGCTACACCTTC	CASSFPDRVKYGYTF
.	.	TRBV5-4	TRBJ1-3	TGTGCCAGCAGCCTGGACACTCTCTCTGGAAACACCATATATTTT	CASSLDTLSGNTIYF
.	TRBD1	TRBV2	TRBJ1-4	TGTGCCAGCGCCGGGACAGCTAATGAAAAACTGTTTTTT	CASAGTANEKLFF
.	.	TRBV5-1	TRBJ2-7	TGCGCCAGCAGCTTTGGGACGGAGCAGTACTTC	CASSFGTEQYF
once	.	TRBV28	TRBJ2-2	TGTGCCATTAAATCCCGCGGAGTGGCCGGGGAGCTGTTTTTT	CAIKSRGVAGELFF
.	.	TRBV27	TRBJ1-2	TGTGCCAGCAGTTTTAATGGGGAATATGAAGGCTACACCTTC	CASSFNGEYEGYTF
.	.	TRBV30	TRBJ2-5	TGTGCCTGGAGTGTGGGAACAGCCCGAGGCCAAGAGACCCAGTACTTC	CAWSVGTARGQETQYF
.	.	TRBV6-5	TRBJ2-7	TGTGCCAGCAGTTACTCGGATAGGGTGGGCCGGGGGCAGTACTTC	CASSYSDRVGRGQYF
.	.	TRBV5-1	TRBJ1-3	TGCGCCAGCAGCTCGCGGTTGGGGGGTTCTGGAAACACCATATATTTT	CASSSRLGGSGNTIYF
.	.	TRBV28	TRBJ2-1	TGTGCCAGCAGTTTGGCGGGGGCCAGATACAATGAGCAGTTCTTC	CASSLAGARYNEQFF
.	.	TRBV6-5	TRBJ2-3	TGTGCCAGCAGTTACACCCGGGGCCCTAGCACAGATACGCAGTATTTT	CASSYTRGPSTDTQYF
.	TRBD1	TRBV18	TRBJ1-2	TGTGCCAGCTCACCTGAGGGGGCCGGTTATGGCTACACCTTC	CASSPEGAGYGYTF
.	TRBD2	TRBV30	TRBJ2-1	TGTGCCTGGAACCTAGCGGGAGGGGTCAATGAGCAGTTCTTC	CAWNLAGGVNEQFF
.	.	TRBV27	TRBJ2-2	TGTGCCAGCAGTTTGGCGGGCCTGGGGACCGGGGAGCTGTTTTTT	CASSLAGLGTGELFF
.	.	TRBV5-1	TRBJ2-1	TGCGCCAGCCGTAGGGGAGCAGCCAATGAGCAGTTCTTC	CASRRGAANEQFF
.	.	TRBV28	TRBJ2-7	TGTGCCAGCACCTCACCGGGTACTAGCTCCTACGAGCAGTACTTC	CASTSPGTSSYEQYF
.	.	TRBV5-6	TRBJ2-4	TGTGCCAGCAGCCGGGCCTTTTCGGAAAACATTCAGTACTTC	CASSRAFSENIQYF
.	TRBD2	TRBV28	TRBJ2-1	TGTGCCAGCAGTTCGGCCGGGACTAGGTCGGTTGAGCAGTTCTTC	CASSSAGTRSVEQFF
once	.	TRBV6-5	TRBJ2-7	TGTGCCAGCAGTTATAGGGCCGATCCCTACGAGCAGTACTTC	CASSYRADPYEQYF
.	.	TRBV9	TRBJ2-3	TGTGCCAGCAGCGTAGCTCCACTGAATACGCAGTATTTT	CASSVAPLNTQYF
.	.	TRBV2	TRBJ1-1	TGTGCCAGCATGACGGCGGTGAGCACTGAAGCTTTCTTT	CASMTAVSTEAFF
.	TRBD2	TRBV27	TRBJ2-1	TGTGCCAGCAGTAAAACGCCGGGGACTAGCGTCGCCTACAATGAGCAGTTCTTC	CASSKTPGTSVAYNEQFF
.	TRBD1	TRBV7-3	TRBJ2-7	TGTGCCAGCGGAAAAGGGGGCCTGGTAGAAGAGCAGTACTTC	CASGKGGLVEEQYF
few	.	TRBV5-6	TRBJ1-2	TGTGCCAGCAGCTTGGGCGGATCTGGCTACACCTTC	CASSLGGSGYTF
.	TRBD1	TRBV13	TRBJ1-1	TGTGCCAGCAGCTTGGGGGACAGGGACTTTTCTGAAGCTTTCTTT	CASSLGDRDFSEAFF
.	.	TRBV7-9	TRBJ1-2	TGTGCCAGCAGCTACGGGACCCTCCGCGGCTACACCTTC	CASSYGTLRGYTF
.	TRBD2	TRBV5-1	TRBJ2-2	TGCGCCAGCAGCCTTGGGACTAGCACCGGGGAGCTGTTTTTT	CASSLGTSTGELFF
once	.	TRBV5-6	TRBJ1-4	TGTGCCAGCAGCTTTAGAGGGATTAATGAAAAACTGTTTTTT	CASSFRGINEKLFF
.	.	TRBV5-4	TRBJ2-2	TGTGCCAGCAGCTTCCCTCTGAACACCGGGGAGCTGTTTTTT	CASSFPLNTGELFF
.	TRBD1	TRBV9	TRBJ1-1	TGTGCCAGCAGCGTTTCTCCCCAGGGACAGGGCCATCGTGAAGCTTTCTTT	CASSVSPQGQGHREAFF
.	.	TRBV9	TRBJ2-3	TGTGCCAGCAGCGTAGCCGGCAGCCGTAGCACAGATACGCAGTATTTT	CASSVAGSRSTDTQYF